The source of this T cell receptor beta chain is a study of cytomegalovirus exposure and HLA in healthy donors. Here immunoSEQ multiplex PCR was the method, and the copy in TCRdb shows in-frame clones only, minus some. The sample records about 170,000 clones, around 87% being singletons. For this clone: The antigen is undetermined.

This CDR3 contains 16 residues. In germline, CDR1 is SGHRS, CDR2 YFSETQ. V dropped 0 bases and J dropped 9; count of bases not matched to a gene: 9. Study-level findings and limits: Rare TCR sequences dominated, though some public TCRs recurred in many donors. Cytomegalovirus-associated status was assigned to 150 or so TCR beta chains.

The material sequenced was PBMCs. The TCR sequence derives from a woman in her 30s in good health and CMV-seronegative. J is TRBJ1-6 and V is TRBV5-1; 7 nucleotides line up with TRBD1. The CDR3 is CASSLAPDRVGSPLHF. The CDR3 region has the DNA TGCGCCAGCAGCTTGGCCCCAGACAGGGTGGGTTCACCCCTCCACTTT.